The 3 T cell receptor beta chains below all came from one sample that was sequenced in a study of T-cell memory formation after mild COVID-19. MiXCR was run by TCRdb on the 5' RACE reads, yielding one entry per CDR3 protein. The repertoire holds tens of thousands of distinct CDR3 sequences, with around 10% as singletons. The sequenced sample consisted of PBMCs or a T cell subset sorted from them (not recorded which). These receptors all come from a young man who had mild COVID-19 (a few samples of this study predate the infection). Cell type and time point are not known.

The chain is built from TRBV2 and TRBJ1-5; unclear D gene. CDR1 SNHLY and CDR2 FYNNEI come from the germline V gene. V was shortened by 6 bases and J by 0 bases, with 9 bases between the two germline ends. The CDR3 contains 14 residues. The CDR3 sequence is CASRPGGSNQPQHF. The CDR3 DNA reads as TGTGCCAGCAGGCCCGGAGGTAGCAATCAGCCCCAGCATTTT.

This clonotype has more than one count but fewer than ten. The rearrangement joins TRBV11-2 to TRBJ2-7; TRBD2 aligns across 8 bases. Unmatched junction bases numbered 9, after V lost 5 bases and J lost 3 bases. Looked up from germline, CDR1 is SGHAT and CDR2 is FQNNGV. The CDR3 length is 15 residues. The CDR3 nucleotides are TGTGCCAGCAGCCTAAGGCGGGGGGTTGTCTACGAGCAGTACTTC. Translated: CASSLRRGVVYEQYF.

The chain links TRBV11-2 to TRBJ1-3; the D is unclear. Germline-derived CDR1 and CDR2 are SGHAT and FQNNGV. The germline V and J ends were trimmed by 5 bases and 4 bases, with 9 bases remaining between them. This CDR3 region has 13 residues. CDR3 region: CASSPLSGNTIYF. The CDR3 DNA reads TGTGCCAGCAGCCCCCTGTCCGGAAACACCATATATTTT. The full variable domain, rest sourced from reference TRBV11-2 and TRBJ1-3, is EAGVAQSPRYKIIEKRQSVAFWCNPISGHATLYWYQQILGQGPKLLIQFQNNGVVDDSQLPKDRFSAERLKGVDSTLKIQPAKLEDSAVYLCASSPLSGNTIYFGEGSWLTVV.